These 16 T cell receptor beta chains were sequenced from one sample in a study of CD8+ T cells in alopecia areata. RNA was extracted and reverse transcribed into cDNA as the sequencing template. Sequenced by immunoSEQ multiplex PCR; TCRdb stores in-frame clones only, minus some. Among fewer than 250,000 clones listed, 40% to 55% were seen once. Stated treatment: oral pan-JAK inhibitor, 5-10 mg twice daily. This specimen was CD4+ T cells sorted from blood, taken around week 37, from a patient treated with tofacitinib. The receptors originated from a human donor with alopecia areata.

The chain uses TRBV29-1 and TRBJ1-1; tentative D call: TRBD1 (5 bases). From germline, CDR1 is SQVTM and CDR2 ANQGSEA. The CDR3 contains 12 residues. V lost 7 bases, J lost 2 bases, and 11 bases lay in between. CDR3 sequence: CSGGRANTEAFF. The CDR3 DNA reads TGCAGCGGGGGCAGGGCCAACACTGAAGCTTTCTTT.

The gene calls are TRBV30 and TRBJ2-1, with D perhaps TRBD1 or TRBD2 (6 bases each). V dropped 0 bases and J dropped 7 bases, with 16 bases sitting between them. This CDR3 contains 15 residues. From germline, CDR1 is GTSNPN and CDR2 SVGIG (reference sequence). The chain's CDR3 is CAWSVGGRLGNEQFF. In DNA form, the CDR3 reads TGTGCCTGGAGTGTAGGGGGGAGATTGGGAAATGAGCAGTTCTTC.

The chain links TRBV7-9 to TRBJ2-5; tentatively, D is TRBD1 (6 bases). The CDR3 is 15 residues long. CDR1 is SEHNR and CDR2 is FQNEAQ in the germline V gene (reference sequence). V was shortened by 1 base and J by 1 base, with 10 bases between the two germline ends. The CDR3 DNA reads TGTGCCAGCAGCTTAGGTGGACAGATCCAAGAGACCCAGTACTTC. This codes for CASSLGGQIQETQYF. Supplemented by reference TRBV7-9 and TRBJ2-5, the full variable domain reads DTGVSQNPRHKITKRGQNVTFRCDPISEHNRLYWYRQTLGQGPEFLTYFQNEAQLEKSRLLSDRFSAERPKGSFSTLEIQRTEQGDSAMYLCASSLGGQIQETQYFGPGTRLLVL.

This clone was counted once. This chain connects TRBV2 to TRBJ2-7; a weak D match, TRBD1 (6 bases). Germline-derived CDR1 and CDR2 are SNHLY and FYNNEI. This CDR3 is 14 amino acids long. V shed 2 bases and J shed 2 bases, with 10 bases lying between them. This chain's CDR3 is CASSEQGSTYEQYF. In nucleotides, the CDR3 is TGTGCCAGCAGTGAACAGGGGTCAACCTACGAGCAGTACTTC.

This chain uses TRBV20-1 with TRBJ2-5; D call uncertain. This CDR3 comprises 10 residues. The V end lost 8 bases, the J end lost 8 bases, and 12 bases lay between the germline ends. Germline CDR1 is DFQATT and CDR2 is SNEGSKA (reference sequence). CDR3 region: CSWGGRTQYF. In DNA form, the CDR3 reads TGCAGTTGGGGTGGGCGAACCCAGTACTTC.

V usage is TRBV18 and J usage is TRBJ2-7; D may be TRBD1 (6 bases). The CDR3 totals 14 residues. Germline lookup yields CDR1 KGHSH and CDR2 LQKENI. With 1 base removed from V and 4 bases from J, the gap between germline ends came to 11 bases. CDR3 loop: CASSPLRGWYEQYF. The CDR3 DNA reads TGTGCCAGCTCACCACTCAGGGGATGGTACGAGCAGTACTTC. The full variable domain, rest sourced from reference TRBV18 and TRBJ2-7, is NAGVMQNPRHLVRRRGQEARLRCSPMKGHSHVYWYRQLPEEGLKFMVYLQKENIIDESGMPKERFSAEFPKEGPSILRIQQVVRGDSAAYFCASSPLRGWYEQYFGPGTRLTVT.

Notes on this clone: The same CDR3 can be traced to other DNA sequences in this sample. J is TRBJ2-1 and V is TRBV9; D is unclear. The ends were cut back, 0 bases at V and 10 bases at J, with 8 bases in the middle. Per germline, CDR1 SGDLS and CDR2 YYNGEE. The CDR3 consists of 12 residues. The CDR3 loop reads CASSVGGIEQFF. The CDR3, as DNA: TGTGCCAGCAGCGTAGGCGGAATCGAGCAGTTCTTC.

The chain recombines TRBV29-1 with TRBJ2-1; either TRBD1 or TRBD2 may fit D (7 bases each). The V end was cut by 7 bases, the J end by 3 bases, with 16 bases between. CDR1 SQVTM and CDR2 ANQGSEA come from the germline V gene. This CDR3 has 14 amino acids. CDR3 protein: CSAMAGGGYNEQFF. The CDR3 bases are TGCAGCGCCATGGCAGGGGGGGGCTACAATGAGCAGTTCTTC.

The V call is TRBV29-1, the J call TRBJ1-2; maybe TRBD1 (6 bases). CDR1 is SQVTM and CDR2 is ANQGSEA in the germline V gene. The length of the CDR3 is 18 residues. Trimming took 6 bases from V and 6 from J, leaving 32 bases between them. CDR3: CSVIGTSLRSGQLHGYTF. The CDR3 bases are TGCAGCGTAATCGGGACAAGTCTAAGGTCTGGCCAGCTTCATGGCTACACCTTC.

V usage is TRBV28 and J usage is TRBJ2-6, with D unresolved. The CDR3 extends over 14 amino acids. The V end lost 4 bases, the J end lost 0 bases, and 4 bases lay between the germline ends. Per germline, CDR1 MDHEN and CDR2 SYDVKM. The CDR3 coding sequence is TGTGCCAGCAGTTCCTTCTCTGGGGCCAACGTCCTGACTTTC. Encoded protein: CASSSFSGANVLTF.

The J gene is TRBJ2-3, the V gene TRBV29-1, with 10 bases identical to TRBD2. V dropped 7 bases and J dropped 4; count of bases not matched to a gene: 8. The CDR3 sequence is 14 residues long. CDR1 and CDR2 from the germline V gene are SQVTM and ANQGSEA. The CDR3 bases are TGCAGCGCCGCAAGGCTAGCGGGAGCAGATACGCAGTATTTT. Encoded protein: CSAARLAGADTQYF.

This clone was seen just once. The V gene is TRBV30, the J gene TRBJ1-3; no firm D call. CDR1 is GTSNPN and CDR2 is SVGIG in the germline V gene (reference sequence). V lost 1 base and J lost 1, with 8 bases in between. The CDR3 is 14 amino acids. CDR3 sequence reads: CAWSAEVSGNTIYF. CDR3 DNA sequence: TGTGCCTGGAGTGCGGAGGTGTCTGGAAACACCATATATTTT.

The sample holds a few counts of this clone. This specimen includes other DNA sequences encoding the same CDR3. The chain links TRBV5-4 to TRBJ2-3, with D tentatively TRBD1 (6 bases). There are 13 residues in the CDR3. Trimming left V 2 bases short and J 4 bases short, with 8 bases between. Germline V gene lookup returns CDR1 SGHNT and CDR2 YYREEE (reference sequence). This CDR3 is CASSLQGPDTQYF. The CDR3 coding sequence is TGTGCCAGCAGCTTACAGGGTCCAGATACGCAGTATTTT.

The gene calls are TRBV30 and TRBJ2-3, with D possibly matching TRBD2 (5 bases). V was shortened by 2 bases and J by 8 bases, with 23 bases between the two germline ends. CDR3 length: 16 residues. The germline V gene encodes CDR1 GTSNPN and CDR2 SVGIG (reference sequence). The CDR3 loop is CAWSPSDSHSLGTQYF. DNA of the CDR3: TGTGCCTGGAGTCCCTCGGACTCCCACTCACTGGGTACGCAGTATTTT.

The chain uses TRBV30 and TRBJ2-7; D uncertain. Germline V gene sequence: CDR1 GTSNPN, CDR2 SVGIG (reference sequence). V was clipped by 0 bases and J by 9 bases, with 9 bases between them. The CDR3 is 11 residues long. The CDR3 nucleotides read TGTGCCTGGAGTGTAACCTCGCTGCAGTACTTC. This gives the protein CAWSVTSLQYF.

In its sample, this clone was seen a few times. The chain combines TRBV5-1 with TRBJ2-5, with a weak D call TRBD1 (5 bases). Germline assignment: CDR1 SGHRS and CDR2 YFSETQ. The CDR3 spans 15 residues. V shed 5 bases and J shed 3 bases, with 17 bases lying between them. CDR3 nucleotides: TGCGCCAGCAGTCTGGTGGTGGGGCAGGAAGAGACCCAGTACTTC. This translates into CASSLVVGQEETQYF.